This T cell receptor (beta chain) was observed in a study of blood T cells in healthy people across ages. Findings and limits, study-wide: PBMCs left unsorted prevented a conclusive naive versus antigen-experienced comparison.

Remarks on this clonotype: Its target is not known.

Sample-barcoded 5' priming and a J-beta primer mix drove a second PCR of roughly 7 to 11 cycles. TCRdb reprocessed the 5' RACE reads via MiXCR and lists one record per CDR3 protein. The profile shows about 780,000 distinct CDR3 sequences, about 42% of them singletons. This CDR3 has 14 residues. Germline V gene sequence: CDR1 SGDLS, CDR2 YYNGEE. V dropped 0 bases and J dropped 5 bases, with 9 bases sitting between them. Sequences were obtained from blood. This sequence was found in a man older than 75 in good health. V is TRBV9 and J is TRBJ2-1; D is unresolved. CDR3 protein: CASSVVAQNNEQFF. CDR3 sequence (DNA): TGTGCCAGCAGCGTAGTTGCCCAGAACAATGAGCAGTTCTTC.